The rows below give T cell receptor beta chains drawn from one sample of a study of shared clonotypes between healthy human individuals. Sequenced by immunoSEQ multiplex PCR; TCRdb stores in-frame clones only, minus some. The sample comprises roughly 1,500,000 clones, around 98% of which are singletons, and approximately 0.45% rests with the top ten. Source material: naive CD4+ T cells sorted from blood. The origin of the receptors is a man aged 25-45 years in good health. Each CDR3 is given with its conserved first and last residue. D genes are given only for firm matches. The size entry is marked missing in some rows and otherwise reads once, few, many or a size class.

D gene	J gene	clone size	V gene	CDR3 protein	CDR3 DNA
TRBD2	TRBJ2-3	NA	TRBV18	CASSLPASGVTKGTQYF	TGTGCCAGCTCATTACCCGCTAGCGGGGTAACGAAGGGTACGCAGTATTTT
NA	TRBJ2-5	NA	TRBV10-3	CAISEDPPETQYF	TGTGCCATCAGTGAAGATCCCCCAGAGACCCAGTACTTC
NA	TRBJ2-1	NA	TRBV19	CASSTREGDNEQFF	TGTGCCAGTAGTACCAGGGAAGGGGACAATGAGCAGTTCTTC
NA	TRBJ2-1	NA	TRBV2	CASSEIRDNEQFF	TGTGCCAGCAGTGAAATTCGGGACAATGAGCAGTTCTTC
TRBD1	TRBJ1-5	NA	TRBV6-5	CASSITGGDHQPQHF	TGTGCCAGCAGCATTACAGGGGGCGACCATCAGCCCCAGCATTTT
NA	TRBJ2-3	NA	TRBV29-1	CSVVPTDTQYF	TGCAGCGTTGTCCCCACAGATACGCAGTATTTT
TRBD2	TRBJ2-7	NA	TRBV28	CASSPAGTYEQYF	TGTGCCAGCAGTCCAGCGGGGACCTACGAGCAGTACTTC
NA	TRBJ1-5	NA	TRBV6-1	CASSETGRNWQPQHF	TGTGCCAGCAGTGAAACAGGGAGGAATTGGCAGCCCCAGCATTTT
NA	TRBJ2-7	NA	TRBV5-1	CASSLEGLAFGQYF	TGCGCCAGCAGCTTGGAAGGGCTAGCTTTTGGGCAGTACTTC
NA	TRBJ1-3	NA	TRBV6-1	CASSEALRPQGKRNTIYF	TGTGCCAGCAGTGAAGCCCTAAGGCCACAGGGAAAAAGAAACACCATATATTTT
NA	TRBJ2-3	NA	TRBV5-1	CASSRLADRTDTQYF	TGCGCCAGCAGCAGGTTAGCGGATCGCACAGATACGCAGTATTTT
NA	TRBJ2-3	NA	TRBV10-2	CASSPLSSHTDTQYF	TGCGCCAGCAGTCCATTGTCGAGTCACACAGATACGCAGTATTTT
NA	TRBJ1-2	NA	TRBV5-6	CASSPGRGPGYGYTF	TGTGCCAGCAGCCCTGGCCGGGGGCCCGGCTATGGCTACACCTTC
NA	TRBJ1-2	NA	TRBV10-3	CAISEQVSNYGYTF	TGTGCCATCAGTGAACAGGTCTCGAACTATGGCTACACCTTC
TRBD2	TRBJ2-1	NA	TRBV5-4	CASSYGLAGGFGNEQFF	TGTGCCAGCAGCTACGGACTAGCGGGAGGATTTGGCAATGAGCAGTTCTTC
NA	TRBJ1-2	once	TRBV10-1	CASSEDSYGYTF	TGCGCCAGCAGTGAAGACAGTTATGGCTACACCTTC
NA	TRBJ1-1	NA	TRBV4-1	CASSQGWGDWNTEAFF	TGCGCCAGCAGCCAAGGGTGGGGAGATTGGAACACTGAAGCTTTCTTT
NA	TRBJ1-4	NA	TRBV9	CASSVDSGLQNEKLFF	TGTGCCAGCAGCGTAGATTCGGGATTGCAAAATGAAAAACTGTTTTTT
NA	TRBJ2-3	NA	TRBV11-2	CASSLDQTTTQYF	TGTGCCAGCAGCTTAGATCAAACGACAACGCAGTATTTT
TRBD2	TRBJ2-2	NA	TRBV5-4	CASSTGTSGWGSGELFF	TGTGCCAGCAGCACCGGGACTAGCGGGTGGGGGTCCGGGGAGCTGTTTTTT
TRBD1	TRBJ1-1	NA	TRBV28	CASSLQGQRAFF	TGTGCCAGCAGTTTGCAGGGACAGAGAGCTTTCTTT